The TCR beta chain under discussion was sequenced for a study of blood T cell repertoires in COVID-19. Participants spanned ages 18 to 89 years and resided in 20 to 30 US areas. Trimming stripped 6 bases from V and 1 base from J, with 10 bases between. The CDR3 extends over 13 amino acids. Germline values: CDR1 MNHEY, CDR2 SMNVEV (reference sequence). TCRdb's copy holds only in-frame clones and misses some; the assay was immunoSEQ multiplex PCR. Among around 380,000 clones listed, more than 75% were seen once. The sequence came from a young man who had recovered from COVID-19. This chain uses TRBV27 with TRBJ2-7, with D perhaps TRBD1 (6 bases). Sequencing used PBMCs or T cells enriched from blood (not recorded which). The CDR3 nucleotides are TGTGCCAGCAGAAATACAGGGTCCTACGAGCAGTACTTC. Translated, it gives CASRNTGSYEQYF.